The source of this T cell receptor beta chain is a study of cytomegalovirus exposure and HLA in healthy donors. Looking at the study overall: Sequencing of approximately 190 million T cells in an earlier analysis found 120 million or so unique TCR beta sequences.

Comment on this clone: Its antigen is still unknown.

With 60 Vbeta and 13 Jbeta primers, the PCR was carried out. Measured with immunoSEQ multiplex PCR; TCRdb has only the in-frame clones, and not every one. The sample has around 100,000 clones, roughly 70% seen once. General observations from the study: Several top significant clusters appeared, in a later analysis, to be linked to common viral pathogens. The listing of some 170 TCR beta chains classed them as cytomegalovirus-associated.

V shed 8 bases and J shed 3 bases, with 10 bases lying between them. The length of the CDR3 is 13 residues. Germline assignment: CDR1 MNHEY and CDR2 SVGAGI. The sequencing sample was made of PBMCs. This chain links TRBV6-5 with TRBJ2-2; no reliable D call. The sequence was collected from a man aged 40-50 years in good health and CMV-seropositive. The CDR3 loop reads CASLSPDTGELFF. The DNA of the CDR3 is TGTGCCAGCCTGTCCCCCGACACCGGGGAGCTGTTTTTT.